This T cell receptor beta chain is drawn from a study of T cells after yellow fever vaccination. One entry per CDR3 protein results from TCRdb running MiXCR on the 5' RACE reads. The top ten clones hold around a sixth of a sample with a few hundred thousand distinct CDR3 sequences, roughly a sixth of them seen once. CDR3 size: 12 residues. Germline-derived CDR1 and CDR2 are SQVTM and ANQGSEA. Trimming removed 7 bases from V and 2 bases from J, with 11 bases in between. This clonotype was recorded a few times. The receptor comes from a man aged 18 to 30 who received the YFV17D yellow fever vaccine. The rearrangement links TRBV29-1 to TRBJ1-2; D perhaps matches TRBD1 (6 bases). Source: PBMCs, taken 5 to 6 days after the first yellow fever vaccination. CDR3 protein: CSATGPNYGYTF. The CDR3 DNA is TGCAGCGCTACAGGGCCCAACTATGGCTACACCTTC. The full variable domain, rest sourced from reference TRBV29-1 and TRBJ1-2, is SAVISQKPSRDICQRGTSLTIQCQVDSQVTMMFWYRQQPGQSLTLIATANQGSEATYESGFVIDKFPISRPNLTFSTLTVSNMSPEDSSIYLCSATGPNYGYTFGSGTRLTVV.